Listed below are T cell receptor beta chains from one sample, sequenced in a study of CD8+ T cells in alopecia areata. Some clones are missing from TCRdb's copy, which holds only in-frame ones; the method was immunoSEQ multiplex PCR. The sample includes approximately 12,000 clones, approximately 65% of them seen just once. Material for sequencing was skin. The receptor source for this set is a human donor with alopecia areata. Each CDR3 is given with its conserved first and last residue. Each record gives: V gene, CDR3 protein.

V: TRBV2; CDR3: CASQPPSGRYSYEQYF
V: TRBV29-1; CDR3: CSVHQNGYTF
V: TRBV18; CDR3: CASSPQVYLETQYF
V: TRBV28; CDR3: CASSEGTKGGAFF
V: TRBV5-6; CDR3: CASSLLAGEDQETQYF
V: TRBV7-2; CDR3: CASSLIGLNTGELFF
V: TRBV18; CDR3: CASSPGETQYF
V: TRBV19; CDR3: CASNNEGWNQPQHF
V: TRBV30; CDR3: CAWNRQGEAFF
V: TRBV10-3; CDR3: CAISGGPQGSNYGYTF
V: TRBV2; CDR3: CASNGGGGSASEQYF